The TCR beta chain described here comes from a study of shared clonotypes between healthy human individuals. Whole-study findings and limits: Memory subsets generally showed lower estimated richness than naive subsets.

This clone was observed a few times. Its target is not known. The CDR3 is 16 amino acids. V shed 2 bases, J shed 5 bases, and the junction held 8 bases outside the gene matches. Looked up from germline, CDR1 is SGHRS and CDR2 is YFSETQ. Here immunoSEQ multiplex PCR was the method, and the copy in TCRdb shows in-frame clones only, minus some. Among about 1 million clones listed, roughly 80% were seen once. The gene calls are TRBV5-1 and TRBJ2-7; 12 nucleotides match TRBD2. Sequenced input: memory CD4+ T cells sorted from blood. The subset was: CD45RA-negative fraction. The clonotype originates from a man younger than 30 in good health. CDR3 in amino acids: CASSFERLAGDNEQYF. The CDR3 DNA is TGCGCCAGCAGCTTCGAGCGACTAGCGGGGGATAACGAGCAGTACTTC. Full variable domain (outside the CDR3, taken from reference TRBV5-1 and TRBJ2-7): KAGVTQTPRYLIKTRGQQVTLSCSPISGHRSVSWYQQTPGQGLQFLFEYFSETQRNKGNFPGRFSGRQFSNSRSEMNVSTLELGDSALYLCASSFERLAGDNEQYFGPGTRLTVT.